These T cell receptor beta chains were read from a single sample in a study of T-cell memory formation after mild COVID-19. TCRdb used MiXCR to reprocess the 5' RACE reads, holding one entry per CDR3 protein. The table has about 430,000 distinct CDR3 sequences, about 24% seen once. Specimen: PBMCs or a T cell subset sorted from them (not recorded which). The receptors were gathered from an adult woman who had mild COVID-19 (a few samples of this study predate the infection). Cell type and time point are not known. Each CDR3 is given with its conserved first and last residue.

v_call	j_call	cdr3_aa
TRBV7-9	TRBJ2-1	CASSLGEQFF
TRBV4-1	TRBJ1-1	CASSQALMTVNTEAFF
TRBV5-5	TRBJ2-3	CASSLVPSGTSTDTQYF
TRBV9	TRBJ2-3	CASSRSSGRVGDTQYF
TRBV7-2	TRBJ2-2	CASSLTPGWTGELFF
TRBV18	TRBJ1-1	CASSKGQGSTEAFF
TRBV27	TRBJ2-5	CASSSNRAGGAETQYF
TRBV2	TRBJ2-1	CASTGTARNEQFF
TRBV7-2	TRBJ2-1	CASGRLAGVYEQFF
TRBV19	TRBJ1-1	CASSITGGTEAFF
TRBV12-3/TRBV12-4	TRBJ2-3	CASSSDPQGALDTQYF
TRBV7-9	TRBJ2-3	CASSKHREHITDTQYF
TRBV3-1	TRBJ2-3	CASSHHGSGRTNTQYF
TRBV7-2	TRBJ2-3	CASSRSVDTQYF
TRBV5-6	TRBJ1-2	CASSSGGGSYGYTF
TRBV7-9	TRBJ2-1	CASSQDHNEQFF
TRBV12-3/TRBV12-4	TRBJ1-2	CASSDSGTGARGYTF
TRBV25-1	TRBJ2-2	CASSDTGLSGELFF
TRBV7-6	TRBJ2-5	CASSFYEGGPLQETQYF
TRBV7-9	TRBJ2-2	CASSPRGGTTGELFF
TRBV29-1	TRBJ2-3	CSGQGGFTDTQYF
TRBV6-5	TRBJ2-1	CASSEDFAGSSYNEQFF
TRBV12-3/TRBV12-4	TRBJ1-2	CASSSTRGYGYTF
TRBV20-1	TRBJ2-7	CSARISDYEQYF
TRBV10-3	TRBJ2-7	CDISKPTGTQYEQYF
TRBV7-9	TRBJ2-1	CASRAPPSTATDNEQFF
TRBV29-1	TRBJ1-2	CSVGGGPYGYTF
TRBV24-1	TRBJ2-7	CATSDSAGRYEQYF
TRBV7-9	TRBJ1-4	CASSLKEVAGGNEKLFF
TRBV7-2	TRBJ2-7	CASSLVGSVYEQYF
TRBV11-1	TRBJ2-7	CASSLRDLYEQYF
TRBV24-1	TRBJ2-5	CATSDQRGLLQETQYF
TRBV12-3/TRBV12-4	TRBJ1-1	CASSFTVTEAFF
TRBV20-1	TRBJ1-1	CSARVRDVNTEAFF
TRBV6-5	TRBJ2-5	CASSYSAGRIETQYF
TRBV9	TRBJ2-3	CASSSSGTASDTQYF
TRBV12-3/TRBV12-4	TRBJ1-5	CASSSTGVGNQPQHF
TRBV11-2	TRBJ1-4	CASSLVTRTNEKLFF
TRBV29-1	TRBJ2-1	CSATGTSSYNEQFF
TRBV7-6	TRBJ2-1	CASSWVGSSGAYNEQFF
TRBV19	TRBJ1-1	CASSPDSATEAFF